These 23 T cell receptor beta chains came from one sample sequenced in a study of blood T cell repertoires in COVID-19. The table came from immunoSEQ multiplex PCR; TCRdb's copy has only in-frame clones and leaves some out. This repertoire shows around 150,000 clones, 75% to 90% found once; its top ten account for approximately 5.3%. Sequencing input: PBMCs or T cells enriched from blood (not recorded which). The receptor source for this set is a man aged 70 or older who had been exposed to COVID-19.

This rearrangement joins TRBV6-2 or TRBV6-3 to TRBJ2-1; 9 nucleotides align to TRBD2. Germline V gene data show CDR1 as MNHEY and CDR2 as SVGEGT. CDR3 length: 14 residues. The V and J ends lost 6 bases and 4 bases, in that order; junction bases with no gene match: 4. Here the CDR3 DNA reads TGTGCCAGCAGCTCGGGACTAGCTTACAATGAGCAGTTCTTC. Translated: CASSSGLAYNEQFF.

This chain joins TRBV4-1 and TRBJ2-3; maybe TRBD2 (6 bases). Germline V gene lookup returns CDR1 MGHRA and CDR2 YSYEKL. This CDR3 has 14 amino acids. Deletions cut 4 bases from V and 7 bases from J, with 15 bases between. The CDR3 sequence: CASSRRSGLNTQYF. CDR3 nucleotides: TGCGCCAGCAGCCGTCGAAGCGGACTAAATACGCAGTATTTT.

The rearrangement links TRBV19 to TRBJ1-2; 7 nucleotides align to TRBD1. CDR1 is LNHDA, CDR2 SQIVND, per germline (reference sequence). The CDR3 is 14 residues long. The trim removed 8 bases at V and 0 bases at J, leaving 6 bases unmatched. The CDR3 nucleotides read TGTGCCAGTTCACAGGGGTCAGCTAACTATGGCTACACCTTC. Protein: CASSQGSANYGYTF.

This chain joins TRBV25-1 and TRBJ2-1, with D unresolved. Germline lookup yields CDR1 MGHDK and CDR2 SYGVNS. The CDR3 is made up of 17 amino acids. With 0 bases removed from V and 3 bases from J, the gap between germline ends came to 15 bases. This CDR3 reads CASSEYIRGPFYNEQFF. DNA of the CDR3: TGTGCCAGCAGTGAATATATTCGAGGTCCGTTCTACAATGAGCAGTTCTTC.

The chain links TRBV4-3 to TRBJ2-1; 9 bases line up with TRBD2. Germline trimming cut 3 bases from V and 8 bases from J; bases unmatched to any gene: 5. The germline gives CDR1 LGHNA, CDR2 YSLEER. The CDR3 has 14 amino acids. The CDR3 is CASSHRGRVDEQFF. In DNA, the CDR3 is TGCGCCAGCAGCCATCGCGGGAGGGTCGATGAGCAGTTCTTC.

The chain couples TRBV6-4 to TRBJ1-5, with 7 nucleotides matching TRBD1. Germline V lookup: CDR1 MRHNA, CDR2 SNTAGT. After removal of 7 bases from V and 6 bases from J, the junction contained 12 bases not matched to a gene. The CDR3 is made up of 15 amino acids. This chain's CDR3 is CASNEQGRGSQPQHF. For the CDR3, the DNA is TGTGCCAGCAACGAACAAGGCAGGGGGAGTCAGCCCCAGCATTTT.

This rearrangement joins TRBV5-1 to TRBJ2-3; 14 bases fit TRBD2. Trimming at V came to 4 bases and at J to 0 bases, leaving 4 bases not matched to a gene. This CDR3 is 17 amino acids long. Germline values: CDR1 SGHRS, CDR2 YFSETQ. Written as DNA, the CDR3 is TGCGCCAGCAGCACTGGGACTAGCGGGAGCAGCACAGATACGCAGTATTTT. Protein: CASSTGTSGSSTDTQYF.

The rearrangement uses TRBV7-8 and TRBJ1-5; perhaps TRBD1 as D (6 bases). Deletions cut 4 bases from V and 4 bases from J, with 14 bases between. The CDR3 totals 15 residues. In germline, CDR1 is SGHVS, CDR2 FQNEAQ. CDR3: CASSSRTVKNQPQHF. Written as DNA, the CDR3 is TGTGCCAGCAGCTCTCGGACAGTAAAAAATCAGCCCCAGCATTTT.

The rearrangement uses TRBV11-2 and TRBJ2-3, with 8 positions matching TRBD2. CDR1 is SGHAT, CDR2 FQNNGV, per germline. The CDR3 has 17 amino acids. V lost 1 base to trimming and J lost 4 bases; unmatched junction nucleotides: 10. The CDR3 nucleotides read TGTGCCAGCAGCTTAGGTGCAGCGGGAGCGGGCCCAGATACGCAGTATTTT. This gives the protein CASSLGAAGAGPDTQYF. The full variable domain, completed using reference TRBV11-2 and TRBJ2-3, is EAGVAQSPRYKIIEKRQSVAFWCNPISGHATLYWYQQILGQGPKLLIQFQNNGVVDDSQLPKDRFSAERLKGVDSTLKIQPAKLEDSAVYLCASSLGAAGAGPDTQYFGPGTRLTVL.

In its sample, this clone was seen once. The genes are TRBV19 and TRBJ2-5; D is unresolved. The CDR3 runs 14 residues. Trimming stripped 7 bases from V and 5 bases from J, with 17 bases between. Germline V gene lookup returns CDR1 LNHDA and CDR2 SQIVND (reference sequence). CDR3 sequence: CASTVTHSGETQYF. CDR3 in DNA: TGTGCCAGTACCGTGACCCATTCCGGGGAGACCCAGTACTTC. The whole variable domain, filled in from reference TRBV19 and TRBJ2-5, reads DGGITQSPKYLFRKEGQNVTLSCEQNLNHDAMYWYRQDPGQGLRLIYYSQIVNDFQKGDIAEGYSVSREKKESFPLTVTSAQKNPTAFYLCASTVTHSGETQYFGPGTRLLVL.

J is TRBJ2-3 and V is TRBV7-2; no definite D call. There are 12 residues in the CDR3. V lost 3 bases to trimming and J lost 6 bases, with 7 bases between them. Germline CDR1 SGHTA, CDR2 FQGNSA. The CDR3 region has the DNA TGTGCCAGCAGCTTGACGGAGGATACGCAGTATTTT. Protein product: CASSLTEDTQYF. The full variable domain, in which reference TRBV7-2 and TRBJ2-3 provide the parts outside the CDR3, is GAGVSQSPSNKVTEKGKDVELRCDPISGHTALYWYRQSLGQGLEFLIYFQGNSAPDKSGLPSDRFSAERTGGSVSTLTIQRTQQEDSAVYLCASSLTEDTQYFGPGTRLTVL.

A few counts support this clone. This chain connects TRBV7-2 to TRBJ1-5, with a possible D match to TRBD1 (6 bases). Trimming took off 3 bases at V and 0 bases at J, with 18 bases between the two ends. Germline CDR1 and CDR2: SGHTA and FQGNSA. The CDR3 spans 18 residues. The CDR3 loop is CASSFRQLGAYSNQPQHF. The CDR3 DNA sequence: TGTGCCAGCAGCTTTCGGCAGTTGGGGGCCTATAGCAATCAGCCCCAGCATTTT.

The V gene is TRBV5-1, the J gene TRBJ1-1, with 7 bases lining up with TRBD1. J gave up 4 bases and V 5 bases, and 8 bases lay outside the gene matches. CDR1 SGHRS and CDR2 YFSETQ come from the germline V gene. The CDR3 has 14 residues. The CDR3 protein is CASRFRQGFTEAFF. The CDR3 DNA reads as TGCGCCAGCAGGTTCCGACAGGGTTTCACTGAAGCTTTCTTT.

J is TRBJ1-2 and V is TRBV6-5; 8 nucleotides line up with TRBD1. CDR1 is MNHEY and CDR2 is SVGAGI in the germline V gene. The CDR3 spans 15 residues. V trimming: 4 bases; J trimming: 2 bases; junction bases outside the gene matches: 6. The CDR3 reads CASSSRTGTNYGYTF. CDR3 nucleotide sequence: TGTGCCAGCAGTTCTCGGACAGGGACGAACTATGGCTACACCTTC.

This sequence joins TRBV19 and TRBJ1-1; D is uncertain. The length of the CDR3 is 15 residues. The germline gives CDR1 LNHDA, CDR2 SQIVND (reference sequence). Trimming removed 4 bases from V and 4 bases from J, with 16 bases in between. DNA for the CDR3: TGTGCCAGTAGTAAAGAACAGAGATCGATCACTGAAGCTTTCTTT. This sequence encodes CASSKEQRSITEAFF.

The chain combines TRBV5-1 with TRBJ2-4, with D perhaps TRBD1 (6 bases). V dropped 4 bases and J dropped 5 bases, with 19 bases sitting between them. Germline assignment: CDR1 SGHRS and CDR2 YFSETQ. There are 16 residues in the CDR3. Here the CDR3 DNA reads TGCGCCAGCAGCCTCAGAACCGACAGGATCCAAAACATTCAGTACTTC. Translation gives CASSLRTDRIQNIQYF.

The CDR3 region is CSVSDRDPTEAFF. The CDR3, as DNA: TGCAGCGTTTCAGACAGGGATCCCACTGAAGCTTTCTTT. This chain connects TRBV29-1 to TRBJ1-1, with TRBD1 matching 7 bases. The CDR3 covers 13 residues. The germline gives CDR1 SQVTM, CDR2 ANQGSEA. V dropped 5 bases and J dropped 4; count of bases not matched to a gene: 7.

The chain has TRBV4-3 and TRBJ1-3, with D possibly TRBD1 on 5 matching bases. Trimming stripped 3 bases from V and 4 bases from J, with 10 bases between. This CDR3 comprises 14 residues. The germline gives CDR1 LGHNA, CDR2 YSLEER. The CDR3 is CASSQRRGGNTIYF. CDR3 nucleotide sequence: TGCGCCAGCAGCCAGAGAAGGGGCGGAAACACCATATATTTT.

The chain carries TRBV3-1 (or the pseudogene TRBV3-2) and TRBJ1-2; D gene unclear. The germline V and J ends were trimmed by 2 bases and 0 bases, with 10 bases remaining between them. The CDR3 length is 15 residues. CDR1 and CDR2 (germline): LGHDT, YNNKEL (reference sequence). The CDR3 DNA sequence: TGTGCCAGCAGCCAATTGAGACATTCTAACTATGGCTACACCTTC. Its protein product is CASSQLRHSNYGYTF.

This chain connects TRBV14 to TRBJ2-7; 11 positions agree with TRBD2. The CDR3 loop spans 15 amino acids. In germline, CDR1 is SGHDN, CDR2 FVKESK. V was clipped by 5 bases and J by 0 bases; unmatched bases: 3. The CDR3 coding sequence is TGTGCCAGCAGCGAACTAGCGGGGGTCTCCTACGAGCAGTACTTC. Amino acid sequence: CASSELAGVSYEQYF.

V is TRBV7-2 and J is TRBJ2-3; the D gene is possibly TRBD1 (5 bases). CDR1 is SGHTA and CDR2 is FQGNSA in the germline V gene. V lost 5 bases and J lost 3, with 9 bases in between. CDR3 length equals 13 residues. The CDR3 region is CASSRQSTDTQYF. In DNA, the CDR3 is TGTGCCAGCAGCCGACAGTCGACAGATACGCAGTATTTT.

This chain links TRBV5-4 with TRBJ2-3, with 7 bases identical to TRBD2. CDR1 is SGHNT, CDR2 YYREEE, per germline (reference sequence). This CDR3 is 13 amino acids long. J lost 3 bases, V lost 3 bases, and 1 base had no gene match. In DNA form, the CDR3 reads TGTGCCAGCAGCTGGGGGGGAACAGATACGCAGTATTTT. It translates to CASSWGGTDTQYF.

The chain combines TRBV24-1 with TRBJ1-2, with TRBD1 identical over 9 bases. V gave up 3 bases and J gave up 4 bases; unmatched junction bases: 2. The V gene's germline CDR1 is KGHDR and CDR2 SFDVKD. This CDR3 region has 14 residues. The CDR3 here is CATSDDRGAYGYTF. The CDR3 DNA follows: TGTGCCACCAGTGATGACAGGGGGGCCTATGGCTACACCTTC.